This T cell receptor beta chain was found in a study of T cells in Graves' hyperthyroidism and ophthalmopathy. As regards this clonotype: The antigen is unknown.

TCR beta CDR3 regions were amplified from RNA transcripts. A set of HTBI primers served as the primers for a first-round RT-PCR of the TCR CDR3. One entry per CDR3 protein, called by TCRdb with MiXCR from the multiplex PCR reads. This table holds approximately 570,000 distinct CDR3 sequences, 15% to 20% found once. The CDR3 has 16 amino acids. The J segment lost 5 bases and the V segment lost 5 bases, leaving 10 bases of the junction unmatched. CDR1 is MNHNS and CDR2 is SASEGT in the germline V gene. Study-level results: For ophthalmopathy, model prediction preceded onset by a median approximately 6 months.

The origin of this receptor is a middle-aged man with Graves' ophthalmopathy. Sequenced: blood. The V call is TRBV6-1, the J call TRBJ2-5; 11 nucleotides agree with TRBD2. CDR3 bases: TGTGCCAGCAGTTGGTCTAGCGGGGGGCCAGGGGAGACCCAGTACTTC. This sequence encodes CASSWSSGGPGETQYF.